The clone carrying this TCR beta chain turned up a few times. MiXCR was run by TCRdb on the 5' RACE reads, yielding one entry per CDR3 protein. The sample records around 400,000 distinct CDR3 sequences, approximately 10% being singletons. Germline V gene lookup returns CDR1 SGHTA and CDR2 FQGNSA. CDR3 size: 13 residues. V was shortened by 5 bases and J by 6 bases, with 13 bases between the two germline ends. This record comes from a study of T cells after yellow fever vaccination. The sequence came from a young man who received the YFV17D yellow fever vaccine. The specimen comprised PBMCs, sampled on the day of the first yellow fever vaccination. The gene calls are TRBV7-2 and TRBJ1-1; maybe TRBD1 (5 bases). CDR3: CASSIQGFAEAFF. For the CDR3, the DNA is TGTGCCAGCAGCATCCAGGGTTTCGCTGAAGCTTTCTTT.